This T cell receptor (beta chain) was identified during a study of T-cell reconstitution after alpha-beta-depleted transplantation in children. Concerning this clonotype itself: Its antigen remains unidentified.

V gave up 7 bases and J gave up 8 bases, with 14 bases separating them. CDR1 is SEHNR and CDR2 is FQNEAQ in the germline V gene (reference sequence). The CDR3 has 13 residues. A TCRbeta library incorporating unique molecular identifiers was prepared. Via MiXCR, TCRdb re-called the PCR reads, giving one row per CDR3 protein. The sample gives approximately 800,000 distinct CDR3 sequences, 16% of which show up once; about 5% is in the top ten. Study-wide findings and caveats: Reportedly, only several hundred clones from non-depleted graft cells drove alpha-beta T-cell counts at about two months. At the one-year point after transplant, T-cell counts and TCRbeta diversity were found to come mostly from T cells that had been newly produced.

The sequenced sample was PBMCs, mostly from graft donor cells, obtained 360 days after TCRalphabeta/CD19-depleted stem cell transplant. This TCR was recovered from a male patient aged 10 to 17 who had a stem cell transplant for acute lymphoblastic leukemia, so the T cells may come from the graft donor. V gene TRBV7-9 combines with J gene TRBJ1-4; D call uncertain. The CDR3 is CASTFSLGEKLFF. In nucleotides, the CDR3 is TGTGCCAGCACATTCTCCCTTGGGGAAAAACTGTTTTTT.